This TCR beta chain was identified in a study of T cells after yellow fever vaccination. The germline gives CDR1 DFQATT, CDR2 SNEGSKA (reference sequence). The CDR3 runs 16 residues. V dropped 7 bases and J dropped 5 bases, with 21 bases sitting between them. TCRdb re-derived calls from the 5' RACE reads in MiXCR, one entry per CDR3 protein. Of 300,000 to 400,000 distinct CDR3 sequences listed, around 10% are singletons. This sequence joins TRBV20-1 and TRBJ1-6; D is perhaps TRBD1 (6 bases). The sequence was collected from a man aged 18 to 35 who received the YFV17D yellow fever vaccine. The material sequenced was CD4+ T cells sorted from PBMCs, taken 45 days after the yellow fever booster vaccination. CDR3 nucleotide sequence: TGCAGTGTTCGACCGCCAGGGGCACTGAATAATTCACCCCTCCACTTT. Its translation: CSVRPPGALNNSPLHF.